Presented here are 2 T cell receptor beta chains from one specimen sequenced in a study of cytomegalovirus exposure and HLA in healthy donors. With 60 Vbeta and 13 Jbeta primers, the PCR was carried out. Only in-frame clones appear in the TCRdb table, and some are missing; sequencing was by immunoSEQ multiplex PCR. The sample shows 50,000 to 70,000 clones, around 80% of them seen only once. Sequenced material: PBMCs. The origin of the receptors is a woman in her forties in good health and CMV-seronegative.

CDR3 coding DNA: TGCGCCAGCAGCCAATATAGCGGGAGTGGCGAGCAGTACTTC. It yields the protein CASSQYSGSGEQYF. V gene TRBV4-1 combines with J gene TRBJ2-7; 9 positions match TRBD2. The V gene's germline CDR1 is MGHRA and CDR2 YSYEKL. The V segment lost 2 bases and the J segment 6 bases; nucleotides outside the gene matches: 5. CDR3 length equals 14 residues.

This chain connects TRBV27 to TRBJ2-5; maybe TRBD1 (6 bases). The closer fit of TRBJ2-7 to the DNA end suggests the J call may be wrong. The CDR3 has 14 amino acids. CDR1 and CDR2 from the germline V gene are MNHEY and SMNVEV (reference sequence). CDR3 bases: TGTGCCAGCAGTCCGTGGGGGCTCTCCTACGAGCAGTACTTC. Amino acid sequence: CASSPWGLSYEQYF.